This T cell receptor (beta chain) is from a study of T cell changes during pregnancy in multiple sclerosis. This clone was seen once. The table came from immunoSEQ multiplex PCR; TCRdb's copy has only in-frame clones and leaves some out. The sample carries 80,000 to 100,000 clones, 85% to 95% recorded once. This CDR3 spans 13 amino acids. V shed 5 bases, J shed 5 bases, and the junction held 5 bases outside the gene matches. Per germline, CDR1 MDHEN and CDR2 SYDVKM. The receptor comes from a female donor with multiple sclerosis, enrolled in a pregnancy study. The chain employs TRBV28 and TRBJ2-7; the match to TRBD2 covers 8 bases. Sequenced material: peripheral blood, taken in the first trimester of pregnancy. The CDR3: CASSRGGSDEQYF. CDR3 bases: TGTGCCAGCAGTCGGGGGGGGTCCGACGAGCAGTACTTC.